This is a list of T cell receptor beta chains from one sample in a study of T cell changes during pregnancy in multiple sclerosis. Only in-frame clones appear in the TCRdb table, and some are missing; sequencing was by immunoSEQ multiplex PCR. Of 70,000 or so clones listed, 80% to 95% were seen once; the top ten hold about 0.27%. This specimen was CD4+ T cells from peripheral blood mononuclear cells, taken after pregnancy. The receptors derive from a female donor with multiple sclerosis, enrolled in a pregnancy study. The CDR3 runs from the conserved cysteine through the conserved F or W. The order of the fields is J gene, clone size, V gene, D gene, CDR3 DNA, CDR3 protein. D genes are given only for firm matches. The size of a clone is reported for some rows only, either as once, few or many, or as a class for expanded clones.

TRBJ1-4	NA	TRBV2	TRBD1	TGTGCCAGCATTCAAAGGGCGACAGGGGGAAATGAAAAACTGTTTTTT	CASIQRATGGNEKLFF
TRBJ1-3	NA	TRBV19	NA	TGTGCCAGTAGTATAGACCAGGACTGGGTCTCTGGAAACACCATATATTTT	CASSIDQDWVSGNTIYF
TRBJ1-2	NA	TRBV28	NA	TGTGCCGTCCCCCAGGGCAGGGGCGACAAAGTCTATGGCTACACCTTC	CAVPQGRGDKVYGYTF
TRBJ2-1	NA	TRBV11-2	TRBD2	TGTGCCAGCAGCTCCCTTAGCGGGACCTACAATGAGCAGTTCTTC	CASSSLSGTYNEQFF
TRBJ2-1	NA	TRBV25-1	TRBD2	TGTGCCAGCAGTCCTACTAGCGGGAGGGAAAGCTCCTACAATGAGCAGTTCTTC	CASSPTSGRESSYNEQFF
TRBJ2-1	NA	TRBV18	TRBD1	TGTGCCAGCTCAGCATTGGACAGGGCTCTTGAGCAGTTCTTC	CASSALDRALEQFF
TRBJ2-5	NA	TRBV2	TRBD1	TGTGCCAGCACCCTCTCCCGGGACAGAGGTAAGACCCAGTACTTC	CASTLSRDRGKTQYF
TRBJ1-3	NA	TRBV28	TRBD1	TGTGCCAGCAGTCGGATCAGGGGGTCTGGAAACACCATATATTTT	CASSRIRGSGNTIYF
TRBJ1-1	NA	TRBV5-5	NA	TGTGCCAGCAGCTTCGGGAAAGGGGGCACTGAAGCTTTCTTT	CASSFGKGGTEAFF
TRBJ2-3	NA	TRBV11-3	TRBD2	TGTGCCAGCAGCTTTTACGGGGGGGCCGGCACAGATACGCAGTATTTT	CASSFYGGAGTDTQYF
TRBJ1-1	NA	TRBV19	NA	TGTGCCAGTAGGGGCCGAAGTATGAACACTGAAGCTTTCTTT	CASRGRSMNTEAFF
TRBJ2-3	NA	TRBV7-6	TRBD1	TGTGCCAGCAGCTTACGACAGGGCAGCACAGATACGCAGTATTTT	CASSLRQGSTDTQYF
TRBJ2-1	NA	TRBV9	NA	TGTGCCAGCAGCGTTGGACTCTTAAATGAGCAGTTCTTC	CASSVGLLNEQFF
TRBJ2-2	NA	TRBV6-6	TRBD2	TGTGCCAGCAGTTACAGTCTAGCGGGGGGGCCCGGGGAGCTGTTTTTT	CASSYSLAGGPGELFF
TRBJ2-7	NA	TRBV5-4	TRBD1	TGTGCCAGCAGCTTACCGGGACAGGGGACATACGAGCAGTACTTC	CASSLPGQGTYEQYF
TRBJ1-5	once	TRBV7-8	NA	TGTGCCAGCAGCTTATCGGGAATCCTTAGCAATCAGCCCCAGCATTTT	CASSLSGILSNQPQHF
TRBJ1-1	NA	TRBV29-1	NA	TGCAGCGTCCCCGGGAGGGTCTCCACTGAAGCTTTCTTT	CSVPGRVSTEAFF
TRBJ2-7	once	TRBV18	NA	TGTGCCAGCTCACCCGGACACGGGAGCTACTACGAGCAGTACTTC	CASSPGHGSYYEQYF
TRBJ1-2	NA	TRBV6-6	NA	TGTGCCAGCAGCCTATTCGGAGGGCAGGGCTACACCTTC	CASSLFGGQGYTF
TRBJ1-1	NA	TRBV5-1	NA	TGCGCCAGCAGCTCCGGGGGAGGGTACACTGAAGCTTTCTTT	CASSSGGGYTEAFF
TRBJ1-6	NA	TRBV6-5	NA	TGTGCCAGCAGCCGCGACTCCTATAATTCACCCCTCCACTTT	CASSRDSYNSPLHF
TRBJ1-1	once	TRBV10-2	NA	TGCGCCAGCAGTGAATATCTTAGTCCTGAAGCTTTCTTT	CASSEYLSPEAFF
TRBJ1-1	NA	TRBV19	TRBD1	TGTGCCAGTAGTATCCCAGGGGGCAACACTGAAGCTTTCTTT	CASSIPGGNTEAFF
TRBJ1-1	NA	TRBV7-9	NA	TGTGCCAGCAGCTTAGGGACAGCGAACACTGAAGCTTTCTTT	CASSLGTANTEAFF
TRBJ2-7	NA	TRBV5-4	TRBD2	TGTGCCAGCAGCCGCCCTCGGACTAGCGGGAGTTCCCACGAGCAGTACTTC	CASSRPRTSGSSHEQYF
TRBJ2-7	NA	TRBV21-1	NA	TGTGCCCGCCGGGCAGCGGCTTCCTACGAGCAGTACTTC	CARRAAASYEQYF
TRBJ1-2	NA	TRBV5-1	NA	TGCGCCAGCAGCTCAAACGTTGAAGGGGTCGATGGCTACACCTTC	CASSSNVEGVDGYTF
TRBJ1-5	NA	TRBV18	NA	TGTGCCAGCTCACCTCAGGGGAATCAGCCCCAGCATTTT	CASSPQGNQPQHF